This TCR beta chain comes out of a study of OX40 agonist ivuxolimab in advanced cancers. Background on the study: Dose-escalation subjects each had hepatocellular carcinoma, melanoma, renal cell or head and neck cancer.

Any history of autoimmune disease or systemic immunosuppression disqualified patients. Comment on this clone: Its antigen is unidentified.

This CDR3 contains 14 residues. Trimming took 6 bases from V and 0 from J, leaving 12 bases between them. The V gene's germline CDR1 is PRHDT and CDR2 FYEKMQ (reference sequence). The table came from immunoSEQ multiplex PCR; TCRdb's copy has only in-frame clones and leaves some out. The data show 40,000 or so clones, around nine tenths seen once. General study points: CD4+ and CD8+ T cells in blood underwent clonal expansion by week 6 at 0.1 to 3.0 mg/kg. The antigens recognized by the expanded peripheral T cells, that is their antigen specificity, were not determined.

The sample in question was CD4+ or CD8+ T cells sorted from blood, obtained in a trial of the OX40 agonist ivuxolimab. The V gene is TRBV13, the J gene TRBJ2-7, with D perhaps matching TRBD2 (6 bases). The TCR sequence derives from an adult with an advanced solid tumor such as melanoma, head and neck, liver or kidney cancer. In DNA form, the CDR3 reads TGTGCCAGCAGTTTTGGGGACTTCTCCTACGAGCAGTACTTC. Its protein product is CASSFGDFSYEQYF.